What follows describes a single T cell receptor beta chain. Its specificity is not known. Measured with immunoSEQ multiplex PCR; TCRdb has only the in-frame clones, and not every one. The data contain some 2,100,000 clones, just over 90% of them seen just once; the ten biggest clones take up under 2%. This sample stems from a study of shared clonotypes between healthy human individuals. Study results and limitations: Since donors were few, the genetic and exposure-history diversity represented was limited.

CD8 cells regarded as naive lacked CD45RO, were positively chosen for CCR7, and omitted terminally differentiated effector memory CD45RA+ cells. Sequenced input: naive CD8+ T cells from PBMCs. The TCR sequence derives from a man in his late teens or twenties in good health. Some clones in this sample may be carry-over from other donors' samples.

The CDR3 loop reads CASSLAGYSYEQYF. CDR3 DNA sequence: TGCGCCAGCAGCTTGGCCGGCTACTCCTACGAGCAGTACTTC. This chain connects TRBV5-1 to TRBJ2-7; unclear D gene. This CDR3 is built from 14 residues. V lost 0 bases and J lost 0, with 7 bases in between. Germline V CDR1 and CDR2: SGHRS, YFSETQ.